The present entry profiles one TCR beta chain with its context. The protocol was immunoSEQ multiplex PCR, while the TCRdb copy is restricted to in-frame clones and leaves out a portion. Here the sample spans some 71,000 clones, about 90% being singletons. The entry originates in a study of T cell changes during pregnancy in multiple sclerosis. The receptor comes from a female donor with multiple sclerosis, enrolled in a pregnancy study. The sequencing used peripheral blood, collected after pregnancy.

The CDR3 bases are TGTGCCAGCAGTTCCACTTCCTACGAGCAGTACTTC. Encoded protein: CASSSTSYEQYF. The V gene is TRBV6-5, the J gene TRBJ2-7; D gene unclear. The ends were cut back, 4 bases at V and 1 base at J, with 5 bases in the middle. This CDR3 spans 12 amino acids. Germline V gives CDR1 MNHEY, CDR2 SVGAGI.